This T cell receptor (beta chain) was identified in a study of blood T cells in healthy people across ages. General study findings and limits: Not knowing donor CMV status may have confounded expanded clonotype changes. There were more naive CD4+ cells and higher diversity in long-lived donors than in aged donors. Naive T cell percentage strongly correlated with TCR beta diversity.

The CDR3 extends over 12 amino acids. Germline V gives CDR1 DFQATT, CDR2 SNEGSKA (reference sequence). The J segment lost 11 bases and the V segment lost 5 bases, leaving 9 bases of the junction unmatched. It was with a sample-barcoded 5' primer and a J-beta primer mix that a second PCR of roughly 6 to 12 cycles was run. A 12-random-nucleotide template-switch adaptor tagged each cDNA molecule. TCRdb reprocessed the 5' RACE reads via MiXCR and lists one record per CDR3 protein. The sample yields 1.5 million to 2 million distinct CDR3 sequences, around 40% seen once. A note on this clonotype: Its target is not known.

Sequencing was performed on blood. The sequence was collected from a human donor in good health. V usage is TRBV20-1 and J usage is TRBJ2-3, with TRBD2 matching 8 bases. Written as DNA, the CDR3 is TGCAGTGCTTCGGGGGGGTCCGGGTTGCAGTATTTT. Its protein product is CSASGGSGLQYF.